This record covers a single T cell receptor (beta chain). The data stem from a study of blood T cell repertoires in COVID-19. Germline V gene data show CDR1 as SGHKS and CDR2 as YYEKEE (reference sequence). This CDR3 comprises 15 residues. V was pared by 3 bases and J by 5 bases, with 17 bases between. Sequenced by immunoSEQ multiplex PCR; TCRdb stores in-frame clones only, minus some. The data contain 250,000 to 300,000 clones, 85% to 90% of them singletons. The TCR was taken from a woman aged 45-60 years with COVID-19, enrolled during active disease. The chain is built from TRBV5-5 and TRBJ1-2; tentative D call: TRBD1 (6 bases). Sequenced input: peripheral blood. The CDR3 sequence: CASSYTDRGSYGYTF. The CDR3 nucleotides read TGTGCCAGCAGCTACACGGACAGAGGGTCTTATGGCTACACCTTC.